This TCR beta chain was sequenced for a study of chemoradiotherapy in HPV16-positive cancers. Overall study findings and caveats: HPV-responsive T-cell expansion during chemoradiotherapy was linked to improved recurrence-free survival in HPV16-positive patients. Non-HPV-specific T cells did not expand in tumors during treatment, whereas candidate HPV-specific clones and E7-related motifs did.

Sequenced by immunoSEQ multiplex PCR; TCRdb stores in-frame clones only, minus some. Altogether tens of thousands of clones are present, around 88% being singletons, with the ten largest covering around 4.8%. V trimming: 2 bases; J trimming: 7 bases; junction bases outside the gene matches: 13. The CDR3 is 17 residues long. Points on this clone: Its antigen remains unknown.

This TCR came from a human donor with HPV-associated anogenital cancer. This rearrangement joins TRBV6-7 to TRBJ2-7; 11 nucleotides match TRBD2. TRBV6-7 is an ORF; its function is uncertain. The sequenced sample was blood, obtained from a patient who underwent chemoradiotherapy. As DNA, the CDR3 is TGTGCCAGCAGTTACCTGATTCTAGCGGGAGGCCCCTGGGAGCAGTACTTC. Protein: CASSYLILAGGPWEQYF.